This note documents a single T cell receptor beta chain sequence. These data belong to a study of blood T cell repertoires in COVID-19. Study background: T cells, B-cell-depleted T cells, or PBMCs provided the cDNA or gDNA that served as material.

Trimming removed 8 bases from V and 1 base from J, with 16 bases in between. Germline assignment: CDR1 LNHDA and CDR2 SQIVND (reference sequence). The CDR3 is 15 residues long. Participants spanned ages 18 to 89 years and resided in 20 to 30 US areas. Participants reported their clinical history, and cohort assignment relied on those reports. Per the study methods: Estimates of nucleated cell counts were drawn from the amplification of reference gene primers. Sequenced by immunoSEQ multiplex PCR; TCRdb stores in-frame clones only, minus some. The V and J calls and clone size were taken over from that table, and D and trimming were inferred from the DNA. The sample holds approximately 230,000 clones, approximately 84% seen once.

The origin of this receptor is a man aged 35 to 55 who had recovered from COVID-19. Material for sequencing was PBMCs or T cells enriched from blood (not recorded which). The chain joins TRBV19 to TRBJ2-3, with D possibly being TRBD2 (6 bases). The CDR3 DNA reads as TGTGCCAGTGCAATCGGGGGATTCGGCACAGATACGCAGTATTTT. This sequence encodes CASAIGGFGTDTQYF.